The rows below give T cell receptor beta chains drawn from one sample of a study of OX40 agonist ivuxolimab in advanced cancers. This table comes from immunoSEQ multiplex PCR, and its TCRdb copy is limited to in-frame clones, with some not included. This table holds roughly 49,000 clones, 81% found once. The specimen comprised CD4+ or CD8+ T cells sorted from blood, sampled in a trial of the OX40 agonist ivuxolimab. The receptors were sampled from an adult with an advanced solid tumor such as melanoma, head and neck, liver or kidney cancer. CDR3s include the opening cysteine and the closing phenylalanine or tryptophan. A D gene is named only where the DNA matches it firmly. Size tells how often a clone was seen (once, few, many) or the class of an expanded clone, and some rows leave it out.

clone_size,j_call,d_call,v_call,cdr3_aa,cdr3_nt
-,TRBJ1-3,TRBD1,TRBV13,CASSLIVGQGSGNTIYF,TGTGCCAGCAGCTTAATAGTCGGACAGGGCTCTGGAAACACCATATATTTT
-,TRBJ1-2,-,TRBV7-9,CASSHSEGNYGYTF,TGTGCCAGCAGCCACAGCGAGGGTAACTATGGCTACACCTTC
few,TRBJ2-2,TRBD2,TRBV13,CASSSPPRTSGSANTGELFF,TGTGCCAGCAGCTCGCCCCCTAGGACTAGCGGGAGTGCGAACACCGGGGAGCTGTTTTTT
-,TRBJ1-1,-,TRBV6-5,CASSYGGNTEAFF,TGTGCCAGCAGTTACGGGGGGAACACTGAAGCTTTCTTT
-,TRBJ2-1,-,TRBV7-2,CASSLGNSYNEQFF,TGTGCCAGCAGCTTAGGGAACTCCTACAATGAGCAGTTCTTC
-,TRBJ2-5,-,TRBV2,CASSAPETQYF,TGTGCCAGCAGTGCCCCAGAGACCCAGTACTTC
-,TRBJ2-7,-,TRBV4-3,CASSQGRAREQYF,TGCGCCAGCAGCCAAGGGAGGGCGAGGGAGCAGTACTTC
once,TRBJ1-5,TRBD1,TRBV28,CASSQTYGTGYLQPQHF,TGTGCCAGCAGTCAGACCTACGGGACAGGGTATCTTCAGCCCCAGCATTTT
-,TRBJ1-5,-,TRBV19,CASSIADGWRWPQHF,TGTGCCAGTAGTATAGCGGACGGATGGCGGTGGCCCCAGCATTTT
-,TRBJ1-1,-,TRBV9,CASSVWRTEAFF,TGTGCCAGCAGCGTATGGAGGACTGAAGCTTTCTTT
-,TRBJ1-6,-,TRBV25-1,CASSEYRGGTDSPLHF,TGTGCCAGCAGTGAGTACCGAGGGGGGACGGATTCACCCCTCCACTTT
once,TRBJ2-7,TRBD1,TRBV7-2,CASSSTGTGGSEQYF,TGTGCCAGCAGCTCGACCGGGACAGGGGGCTCCGAGCAGTACTTC
-,TRBJ1-4,-,TRBV7-9,CASSLSTAPDSEKLFF,TGTGCCAGCAGCTTATCGACAGCACCAGATTCTGAAAAACTGTTTTTT
-,TRBJ1-5,-,TRBV15,CATTDNNQPQHF,TGTGCCACCACGGACAACAATCAGCCCCAGCATTTT
-,TRBJ1-1,-,TRBV29-1,CSAEWENTEAFF,TGCAGCGCTGAGTGGGAGAACACTGAAGCTTTCTTT
-,TRBJ1-1,-,TRBV4-1,CASSQDRERTEAFF,TGCGCCAGCAGCCAAGATAGGGAACGAACTGAAGCTTTCTTT
-,TRBJ2-1,TRBD2,TRBV9,CASSGGTSGRTNEQFF,TGTGCCAGCAGCGGTGGGACTAGCGGTCGGACAAATGAGCAGTTCTTC
-,TRBJ2-7,-,TRBV28,CASSTEYGMGYEQYF,TGTGCCAGCAGTACAGAATACGGAATGGGGTACGAGCAGTACTTC
once,TRBJ2-2,-,TRBV9,CASSVGRTGELFF,TGTGCCAGCAGCGTAGGAAGGACCGGGGAGCTGTTTTTT
-,TRBJ2-7,-,TRBV28,CASTLRGERVEQYF,TGTGCCAGCACCCTGAGGGGGGAGAGGGTCGAGCAGTACTTC
-,TRBJ1-6,-,TRBV13,CASSPSGGGHSPLHF,TGTGCCAGCAGCCCGAGTGGGGGGGGGCATTCACCCCTCCACTTT
-,TRBJ2-7,TRBD1,TRBV9,CASSVSGTGLTEQYF,TGTGCCAGCAGCGTCTCCGGGACAGGCCTTACAGAGCAGTACTTC
few,TRBJ2-7,-,TRBV4-1,CASSQVTGTYEQYF,TGCGCCAGCAGCCAAGTCACAGGCACCTACGAGCAGTACTTC
-,TRBJ2-7,TRBD1,TRBV19,CASSLLFGQGGHEQYF,TGTGCCAGTAGTTTACTATTTGGACAGGGGGGGCACGAGCAGTACTTC
-,TRBJ2-7,-,TRBV14,CASSQDYAPPEQYF,TGTGCCAGCAGCCAAGATTACGCGCCCCCCGAGCAGTACTTC
once,TRBJ2-1,TRBD2,TRBV19,CASSPGGGYNEQFF,TGTGCCAGTAGTCCCGGGGGGGGCTACAATGAGCAGTTCTTC
-,TRBJ2-1,-,TRBV19,CASSMGGYNEQFF,TGTGCCAGTAGTATGGGTGGCTACAATGAGCAGTTCTTC
-,TRBJ2-2,-,TRBV28,CASSLGTATGELFF,TGTGCCAGCAGTTTGGGGACGGCTACCGGGGAGCTGTTTTTT
once,TRBJ2-2,-,TRBV19,CASSIGVTGELFF,TGTGCCAGTAGTATAGGAGTAACCGGGGAGCTGTTTTTT
-,TRBJ2-5,-,TRBV27,CASSIIGETQYF,TGTGCCAGCAGCATTATTGGGGAGACCCAGTACTTC
-,TRBJ2-3,TRBD2,TRBV27,CASRTVLAGGRDTQYF,TGTGCCAGCAGAACCGTGTTGGCGGGGGGGCGAGATACGCAGTATTTT
-,TRBJ2-1,TRBD2,TRBV7-2,CASSSGLAGGPSYNEQFF,TGTGCCAGCAGCTCGGGACTAGCGGGGGGACCCTCCTACAATGAGCAGTTCTTC
-,TRBJ2-5,-,TRBV18,CASSPLSNSLQETQYF,TGTGCCAGCTCACCACTAAGTAACAGCCTCCAAGAGACCCAGTACTTC
-,TRBJ2-1,TRBD2,TRBV28,CASTPLAGVSLDNEQFF,TGTGCCAGCACCCCTCTAGCGGGCGTCTCCCTCGACAATGAGCAGTTCTTC
-,TRBJ1-2,-,TRBV14,CASSLLQGEGYGYTF,TGTGCCAGCAGCCTGCTACAGGGAGAGGGCTATGGCTACACCTTC
few,TRBJ2-3,-,TRBV13,CASSRERGIDTQYF,TGTGCCAGCAGCCGGGAGAGGGGCATAGATACGCAGTATTTT
-,TRBJ1-5,-,TRBV28,CASSFLTGQNQPQHF,TGTGCCAGCAGTTTCCTGACAGGCCAAAATCAGCCCCAGCATTTT
-,TRBJ1-1,-,TRBV10-1,CASSDRAVTEAFF,TGCGCCAGCAGTGACAGGGCGGTCACTGAAGCTTTCTTT
-,TRBJ2-7,-,TRBV7-2,CASSFLTLSSYEQYF,TGTGCCAGCAGCTTCCTGACTTTGAGCTCCTACGAGCAGTACTTC
-,TRBJ1-5,-,TRBV4-1,CASSQDAVGDQPQHF,TGCGCCAGCAGCCAAGACGCCGTGGGGGATCAGCCCCAGCATTTT
-,TRBJ2-1,TRBD2,TRBV11-3,CASSPEGGYNEQFF,TGTGCCAGCAGCCCCGAGGGAGGGTACAATGAGCAGTTCTTC
-,TRBJ1-1,-,TRBV15,CATSRDRLLNTEAFF,TGTGCCACCAGCAGAGATCGGCTTTTGAACACTGAAGCTTTCTTT
-,TRBJ2-7,TRBD1,TRBV4-3,CASSQDRSTYEQYF,TGCGCCAGCAGCCAGGACAGGTCAACCTACGAGCAGTACTTC
-,TRBJ1-2,-,TRBV4-3,CASSQDTVSGYGYTF,TGCGCCAGCAGCCAAGATACCGTTAGCGGCTATGGCTACACCTTC
-,TRBJ2-7,-,TRBV4-3,CASSQDWTVGEQYF,TGCGCCAGCAGCCAAGATTGGACAGTCGGCGAGCAGTACTTC
-,TRBJ2-7,-,TRBV6-5,CASRTGYEQYF,TGTGCCAGCAGGACAGGCTACGAGCAGTACTTC
-,TRBJ2-1,-,TRBV7-8,CASSLAQPSSYNEQFF,TGTGCCAGCAGCTTAGCCCAGCCGAGCTCCTACAATGAGCAGTTCTTC
once,TRBJ2-3,-,TRBV6-1,CASSAPGLRRTDTQYF,TGTGCCAGCAGTGCACCGGGACTCCGACGAACAGATACGCAGTATTTT
-,TRBJ1-2,-,TRBV5-4,CASSLGGASPNYGYTF,TGTGCCAGCAGCTTGGGGGGCGCATCCCCTAACTATGGCTACACCTTC
-,TRBJ2-1,TRBD2,TRBV7-8,CASSSPGLAGGYNEQFF,TGTGCCAGCAGCTCTCCGGGACTAGCGGGGGGTTACAATGAGCAGTTCTTC
-,TRBJ1-5,TRBD1,TRBV28,CASSPGTGPNQPQHF,TGTGCCAGCAGCCCCGGGACAGGGCCCAATCAGCCCCAGCATTTT
-,TRBJ2-1,TRBD2,TRBV6-5,CASSSGTRAYNEQFF,TGTGCCAGCAGCTCCGGGACTAGAGCCTACAATGAGCAGTTCTTC
-,TRBJ2-2,-,TRBV27,CASSLQGRGELFF,TGTGCCAGCAGTTTACAAGGGCGCGGGGAGCTGTTTTTT
once,TRBJ2-3,-,TRBV9,CASSVVVRGTDTQYF,TGTGCCAGCAGCGTAGTTGTCAGAGGCACAGATACGCAGTATTTT
-,TRBJ2-1,TRBD2,TRBV2,CASGLAGTGISYNEQFF,TGTGCCAGTGGACTAGCGGGGACCGGGATCTCCTACAATGAGCAGTTCTTC
-,TRBJ1-2,-,TRBV29-1,CSVEGVSGQDYGYTF,TGCAGCGTTGAAGGCGTGTCAGGCCAAGACTATGGCTACACCTTC